This TCR beta chain was recovered during a study of shared clonotypes between healthy human individuals. Deep-level assay runs were performed. TCRdb keeps only in-frame clones here, not all; method: immunoSEQ multiplex PCR. The table lists roughly 2.1 million clones, under 95% of them singletons. CD45RO-negative, CCR7-positively selected cells formed the naive CD8 fraction, excluding terminally differentiated effector memory CD45RA+ cells. Comment on this clone: Its cognate antigen is unknown.

Points from the study as a whole: Clonotypes shared by all four sorted-subset donors had higher generation probabilities than non-shared clonotypes. Incomplete sequencing of sorted subsets was indicated by rarefaction despite large depth.

Deletions cut 4 bases from V and 2 bases from J, with 8 bases between. The germline CDR1 and CDR2 sequences are SGHTA and FQGNSA. The CDR3 is made up of 13 amino acids. The sequenced sample was naive CD8+ T cells from PBMCs. The TCR sequence derives from a man younger than 35 in good health. Some clones in this sample may be carry-over from other donors' samples. The chain couples TRBV7-2 to TRBJ1-2, with D perhaps TRBD1 (6 bases). The CDR3 DNA follows: TGTGCCAGCAGCTACACAGGGAACTATGGCTACACCTTC. Translation: CASSYTGNYGYTF.